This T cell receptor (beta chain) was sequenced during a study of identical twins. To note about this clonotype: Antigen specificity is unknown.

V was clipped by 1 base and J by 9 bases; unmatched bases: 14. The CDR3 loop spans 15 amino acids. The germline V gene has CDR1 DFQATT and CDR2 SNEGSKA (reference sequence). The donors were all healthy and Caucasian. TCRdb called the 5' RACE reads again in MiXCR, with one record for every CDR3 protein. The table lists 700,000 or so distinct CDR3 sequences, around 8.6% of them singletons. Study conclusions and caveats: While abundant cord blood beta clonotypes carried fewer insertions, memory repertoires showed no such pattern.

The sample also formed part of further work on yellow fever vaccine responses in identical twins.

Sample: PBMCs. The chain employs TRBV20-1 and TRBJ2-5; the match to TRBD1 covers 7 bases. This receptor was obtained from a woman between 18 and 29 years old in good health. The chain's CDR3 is CSARVQVDRAKAQYF. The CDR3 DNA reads TGCAGTGCTAGAGTTCAAGTTGACAGGGCAAAGGCCCAGTACTTC.